This T cell receptor (beta chain) comes out of a study of T cells in Graves' hyperthyroidism and ophthalmopathy. In its sample, this clonotype was seen many times. Unmatched junction bases numbered 4, after V lost 5 bases and J lost 8 bases. CDR1 is SGHNT, CDR2 YENEEA, per germline. The CDR3 consists of 14 residues. The investigators amplified TCR beta CDR3 regions from RNA transcripts. The HTBI primer set served for first-round RT-PCR of the TCR CDR3. From the multiplex PCR reads, TCRdb called clonotypes with MiXCR, one entry per CDR3 protein. The sample holds roughly 150,000 distinct CDR3 sequences, about 9% seen once.

This chain connects TRBV11-3 to TRBJ2-1, with 12 positions matching TRBD2. Material: blood. The receptor was derived from a woman aged 18-29 years with Graves' hyperthyroidism that later progressed to Graves' ophthalmopathy. The CDR3 region has the DNA TGTGCCAGCAGCCCGGGACTAGCGGGCGATGAGCAGTTCTTC. Translating gives CASSPGLAGDEQFF.